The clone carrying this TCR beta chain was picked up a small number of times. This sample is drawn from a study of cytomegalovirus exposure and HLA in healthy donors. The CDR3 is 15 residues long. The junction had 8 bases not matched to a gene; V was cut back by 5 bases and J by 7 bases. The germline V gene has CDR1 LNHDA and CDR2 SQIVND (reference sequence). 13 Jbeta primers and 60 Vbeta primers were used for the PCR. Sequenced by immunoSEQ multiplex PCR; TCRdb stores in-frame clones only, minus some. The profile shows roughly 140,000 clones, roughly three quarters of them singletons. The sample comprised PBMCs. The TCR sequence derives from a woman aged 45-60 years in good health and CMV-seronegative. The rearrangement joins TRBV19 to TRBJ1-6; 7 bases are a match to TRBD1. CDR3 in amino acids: CASSPWTGDNSPLHF. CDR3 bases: TGTGCCAGTAGTCCTTGGACAGGAGACAATTCACCCCTCCACTTT.